What follows are 27 T cell receptor beta chains derived from one specimen sequenced in a study of blood T cell repertoires in COVID-19. TCRdb's table, derived via immunoSEQ multiplex PCR, lists solely in-frame clones and lacks some. Seen here are 200,000 to 250,000 clones, 84% observed once, and the top ten hold over 6%. Material: peripheral blood. The source of these receptors is a woman older than 75 with COVID-19, enrolled during active disease.

V usage is TRBV19 and J usage is TRBJ1-2; 9 bases map to TRBD1. CDR3 size: 17 residues. The germline CDR1 and CDR2 sequences are LNHDA and SQIVND (reference sequence). Unmatched junction bases numbered 14, after V lost 7 bases and J lost 2 bases. The CDR3 protein is CASTYLSQTGGNYGYTF. CDR3 in DNA: TGTGCCAGTACCTACCTCTCCCAGACAGGGGGAAACTATGGCTACACCTTC.

As DNA, the CDR3 is TGTGCCAGCACCTCCGGCGTCGGTGGGCCCCGCGCGGAGACCCAGTACTTC. Protein: CASTSGVGGPRAETQYF. V is TRBV5-4 and J is TRBJ2-5; D call uncertain. The V end lost 6 bases, the J end lost 5 bases, and 26 bases lay between the germline ends. CDR1 and CDR2 from the germline V gene are SGHNT and YYREEE (reference sequence). CDR3 length equals 17 residues.

The gene calls are TRBV7-6 and TRBJ2-3; weak D call: TRBD2 (5 bases). The CDR3 has 13 residues. V lost 5 bases to trimming and J lost 5 bases, with 11 bases between them. Germline V gene lookup returns CDR1 SGHVS and CDR2 FNYEAQ. DNA for the CDR3: TGTGCCAGCAGCCCCCGGAGCGGAGATACGCAGTATTTT. It codes for CASSPRSGDTQYF.

V gene TRBV3-1 (or the pseudogene TRBV3-2) combines with J gene TRBJ2-1; TRBD2 agrees at 11 bases. This CDR3 region has 15 residues. Germline V lookup: CDR1 LGHDT, CDR2 YNNKEL (reference sequence). Trimming at V came to 3 bases and at J to 8 bases, leaving 6 bases not matched to a gene. As DNA, the CDR3 is TGTGCCAGCAGCCATGGACTAGCGGGCAGGGATGAGCAGTTCTTC. Its translation is CASSHGLAGRDEQFF.

CDR3 amino acids: CASSPTWGRDTQYF. The CDR3 DNA is TGCGCCAGCAGCCCCACGTGGGGGCGGGATACGCAGTATTTT. The chain employs TRBV4-1 and TRBJ2-3, with D possibly being TRBD1 (6 bases). The CDR3 has 14 residues. V lost 4 bases to trimming and J lost 6 bases, with 14 bases between them. Germline V lookup: CDR1 MGHRA, CDR2 YSYEKL.

This rearrangement joins TRBV2 to TRBJ2-3, with D perhaps matching TRBD2 (6 bases). The V and J ends lost 1 base and 5 bases respectively, with 16 bases between them. CDR3 size: 16 residues. In germline, CDR1 is SNHLY, CDR2 FYNNEI. CDR3 region: CASSEGWALGGDTQYF. The CDR3 DNA sequence: TGTGCCAGCAGTGAAGGGTGGGCCCTGGGGGGAGATACGCAGTATTTT.

This clone occurred a few times. The rearrangement joins TRBV9 to TRBJ1-2; 8 bases align to TRBD1. Germline lookup yields CDR1 SGDLS and CDR2 YYNGEE. The V and J ends lost 4 bases and 5 bases, in that order; junction bases with no gene match: 16. The CDR3 has 17 amino acids. CDR3 bases: TGTGCCAGCAGCTTTGGGACAGGTAAATCTAAGGCATATGGCTACACCTTC. Protein sequence: CASSFGTGKSKAYGYTF.

The chain has TRBV21-1 and TRBJ1-6; the table assigns TRBD1, which was not confirmed against the DNA. TRBV21-1 is a pseudogene. The length of the CDR3 is 11 residues. The CDR3 nucleotides read TGTGCCAGCAGCAAGGCATCACCCCTCCACTTT. It codes for CASSKASPLHF.

The chain joins TRBV21-1 to TRBJ2-1; the table's TRBD2 call for D was not verified on the DNA. TRBV21-1 is flagged as a pseudogene. This CDR3 region has 12 residues. Here the CDR3 DNA reads TGTGCCAGCAACCGGGGAGGCAATGAGCAGTTCTTC. This codes for CASNRGGNEQFF.

V usage is TRBV5-1 and J usage is TRBJ2-5, with D perhaps TRBD2 (6 bases). The CDR3 has 12 amino acids. Germline V gene sequence: CDR1 SGHRS, CDR2 YFSETQ. V was clipped by 6 bases and J by 2 bases, with 8 bases between them. The CDR3 bases are TGCGCCAGCACGGGGGATCAAGAGACCCAGTACTTC. It yields the protein CASTGDQETQYF.

The chain recombines TRBV11-3 with TRBJ2-7; D not certain. Germline CDR1 and CDR2: SGHNT and YENEEA. This CDR3 is 15 amino acids long. Trimming took off 1 base at V and 1 base at J, with 11 bases between the two ends. CDR3 nucleotide sequence: TGTGCCAGCAGCTTAGCCCCAGACGGGTCCTACGAGCAGTACTTC. Protein sequence: CASSLAPDGSYEQYF.

CDR3 residues: CASSSMGGIIRDSPTFGFF. The DNA for the CDR3 is TGCGCCAGCAGCTCCATGGGCGGGATTATCCGGGACTCACCTACGTTCGGGTTTTTT. This chain links TRBV5-1 with TRBJ2-2; the D gene is possibly TRBD2 (6 bases). The CDR3 covers 19 residues. CDR1 SGHRS and CDR2 YFSETQ come from the germline V gene. V shed 3 bases and J shed 16 bases, with 37 bases lying between them. Complete variable domain (other parts from reference TRBV5-1 and TRBJ2-2): KAGVTQTPRYLIKTRGQQVTLSCSPISGHRSVSWYQQTPGQGLQFLFEYFSETQRNKGNFPGRFSGRQFSNSRSEMNVSTLELGDSALYLCASSSMGGIIRDSPTFGFFGEGSRLTVL.

The rearrangement joins TRBV9 to TRBJ1-6; 7 positions agree with TRBD1. V gave up 3 bases and J gave up 6 bases; unmatched junction bases: 9. The germline V gene has CDR1 SGDLS and CDR2 YYNGEE. The CDR3 covers 16 residues. CDR3 coding DNA: TGTGCCAGCAGCGGACGACAGGGAGGATCTAATTCACCCCTCCACTTT. It specifies CASSGRQGGSNSPLHF.

The genes are TRBV9 and TRBJ1-2, with D unresolved. Germline CDR1 and CDR2: SGDLS and YYNGEE. The CDR3 covers 16 residues. V was clipped by 0 bases and J by 4 bases, with 16 bases between them. As DNA, the CDR3 is TGTGCCAGCAGCGTAGATGCGTCAGACTACTTCTATGGCTACACCTTC. It translates to CASSVDASDYFYGYTF.

This chain links TRBV27 with TRBJ2-1; D unresolved. The CDR3 is made up of 15 amino acids. Trimming took 6 bases from V and 6 from J, leaving 18 bases between them. Germline V gene data show CDR1 as MNHEY and CDR2 as SMNVEV (reference sequence). CDR3 DNA sequence: TGTGCCAGCAGACTCTTAGGTGGGCCGAGCAATGAGCAGTTCTTC. This encodes CASRLLGGPSNEQFF.

The chain couples TRBV6-5 to TRBJ1-5; D is perhaps TRBD1 (5 bases). Trimming took off 6 bases at V and 5 bases at J, with 17 bases between the two ends. CDR1 MNHEY and CDR2 SVGAGI come from the germline V gene. The CDR3 contains 15 residues. Here the CDR3 reads CASSEPSGQHQPQHF. CDR3 coding DNA: TGTGCCAGCAGCGAGCCATCCGGACAACATCAGCCCCAGCATTTT.

The genes are TRBV6-1 and TRBJ2-3, with 7 bases lining up with TRBD2. After removal of 2 bases from V and 1 base from J, the junction contained 6 bases not matched to a gene. The CDR3 runs to 16 residues. The germline CDR1 and CDR2 sequences are MNHNS and SASEGT. CDR3 loop: CASSEQGGGGTDTQYF. The CDR3 region has the DNA TGTGCCAGCAGTGAACAGGGTGGGGGGGGCACAGATACGCAGTATTTT.

The CDR3 sequence: CASSSQSGGHGTF. DNA for the CDR3: TGTGCCAGTAGTAGTCAGTCGGGGGGGCATGGGACCTTC. The gene calls are TRBV19 and TRBJ1-2; D is possibly TRBD1 (6 bases). Looked up from germline, CDR1 is LNHDA and CDR2 is SQIVND (reference sequence). CDR3 length: 13 residues. Trimming cost V 4 bases and J 14 bases, with 20 bases left between them. The variable domain in full, completed from reference TRBV19 and TRBJ1-2, reads DGGITQSPKYLFRKEGQNVTLSCEQNLNHDAMYWYRQDPGQGLRLIYYSQIVNDFQKGDIAEGYSVSREKKESFPLTVTSAQKNPTAFYLCASSSQSGGHGTFGSGTRLTVV.

This chain connects TRBV27 to TRBJ1-2, with D possibly TRBD1 on 5 matching bases. This CDR3 comprises 15 residues. Germline CDR1 MNHEY, CDR2 SMNVEV (reference sequence). Trimming shortened V by 6 bases and J by 6 bases, and 20 bases separated the two germline ends. CDR3 nucleotides: TGTGCCAGCAGGAACTCAGGGCTAGGTGAAGATGGCTACACCTTC. It encodes CASRNSGLGEDGYTF.

J is TRBJ1-5 and V is TRBV4-1, with D tentatively TRBD1 (5 bases). The ends were cut back, 5 bases at V and 3 bases at J, with 17 bases in the middle. This CDR3 comprises 16 residues. CDR1 is MGHRA, CDR2 YSYEKL, per germline. CDR3 in amino acids: CASSERAGVDNQPQHF. The DNA for the CDR3 is TGCGCCAGCAGCGAGAGAGCGGGGGTCGACAATCAGCCCCAGCATTTT.

The chain combines TRBV7-9 with TRBJ1-2; TRBD1 agrees at 11 bases. V lost 5 bases and J lost 2; bases outside the gene matches: 4. Germline CDR1 is SEHNR and CDR2 is FQNEAQ (reference sequence). The CDR3 extends over 15 amino acids. CDR3 protein: CASSDRDRGNYGYTF. The CDR3 nucleotides are TGTGCCAGCAGCGACCGGGACAGGGGGAACTATGGCTACACCTTC.

The chain links TRBV10-2 to TRBJ2-3; no clear D gene. This CDR3 region has 11 residues. V was trimmed by 6 bases and J by 2 bases, leaving 3 bases between them. CDR1 is WSHSY, CDR2 SAAADI, per germline. The CDR3 DNA follows: TGCGCCAGCAGCCACACAGATACGCAGTATTTT. Protein product: CASSHTDTQYF.

The chain has TRBV10-3 and TRBJ2-1; 11 nucleotides align to TRBD2. V lost 4 bases, J lost 7 bases, and 6 bases stayed unmatched. The CDR3 consists of 15 residues. CDR1 ENHRY and CDR2 SYGVKD come from the germline V gene. The CDR3 DNA is TGTGCCATCAGTGCCCTTAGCGGGGGGGTGAATGAGCAGTTCTTC. Encoded protein: CAISALSGGVNEQFF.

The V gene is TRBV27, the J gene TRBJ2-1; 9 bases are a match to TRBD2. The trim removed 6 bases at V and 3 bases at J, leaving 12 bases unmatched. This CDR3 spans 17 amino acids. Germline V gene lookup returns CDR1 MNHEY and CDR2 SMNVEV (reference sequence). The DNA of the CDR3 is TGTGCCAGCAGGGTCGGTGGTGCGGGGGGGCTCTACAATGAGCAGTTCTTC. Translation: CASRVGGAGGLYNEQFF.

The chain uses TRBV5-6 and TRBJ1-6, with D tentatively TRBD1 (5 bases). The CDR3 has 15 amino acids. Germline CDR1 SGHDT, CDR2 YYEEEE. The V end lost 1 base, the J end lost 9 bases, and 14 bases lay between the germline ends. CDR3 region: CASSLRGTGSSPLHF. CDR3 DNA sequence: TGTGCCAGCAGCTTGAGAGGGACTGGAAGTTCACCCCTCCACTTT.

The V and J genes are TRBV19 and TRBJ1-5; 7 bases agree with TRBD1. V shed 5 bases and J 3 bases; nucleotides not matched to a gene: 10. Germline CDR1 LNHDA, CDR2 SQIVND (reference sequence). CDR3 size: 16 residues. CDR3 residues: CASSAAGGSVNQPQHF. In DNA, the CDR3 is TGTGCCAGTAGTGCGGCAGGGGGTTCGGTCAATCAGCCCCAGCATTTT.

The V gene is TRBV5-6, the J gene TRBJ2-7; D is undetermined. Trimming shortened V by 1 base and J by 1 base, and 6 bases separated the two germline ends. The CDR3 is 13 residues long. CDR1 and CDR2 from the germline V gene are SGHDT and YYEEEE. This CDR3 is CASSLRSSYEQYF. Here the CDR3 DNA reads TGTGCCAGCAGCTTGCGGAGTTCCTACGAGCAGTACTTC.